This TCR beta chain was captured by sequencing in a study of regulatory T cells in long-lasting Graves disease (dated by TCRdb to the early 2020s). For the study in its entirety: To count as having persistent Graves' disease, a patient had to have received antithyroid drug treatment for over 5 years with TSH receptor autoantibodies remaining persistently positive. The study took place in China and was registered as a clinical trial. In the clinical cohort, patients with persistent Graves' disease had used antithyroid drugs for an average of around 10 years. TCR sequencing covered some 13 persistent and around 20 newly diagnosed Graves' disease patients, around 33 samples in total. Patients with persistent Graves' disease were compared with patients with newly diagnosed Graves' disease using TCR sequencing and RNA sequencing of peripheral blood. The full study reports these points: More public clonotypes were shared among persistent patients (under 3,000) than among newly diagnosed patients (roughly 1,000). The authors acknowledged the small sample size as a limitation that may reduce accuracy. Only the TCR beta chain was sequenced and analyzed. Persistent disease showed preferential use of TRBV28, TRBJ1-2 and TRBJ2-5, whereas newly diagnosed disease favored TRBV20-1 and TRBJ2-1. Lower TCR Shannon entropy and fewer highly expanded clones were observed in persistent Graves' disease patients than in newly diagnosed patients, which suggested clonal expansion. Peripheral blood alone was examined, since thyroid tissue, which constituted the primary lesion, could not be accessed.

This specimen's time point label, per the study, means: persistent/refractory GD, antithyroid drugs over 5 years with positive TRAb. For both TCR sequencing and RNA sequencing, RNA was extracted from PBMCs using TRIzol. The diagnosis of Graves' disease followed American Thyroid Association guidelines. The patients came from an endocrinology department in Xi'an, China. From each patient, 7.5 to 9.5 milliliters of peripheral blood was collected into an EDTA anticoagulant tube. PBMCs were isolated by Ficoll Paque Plus density gradient separation without further T cell sorting. An Agilent 2100 Bioanalyzer and agarose gel were used to check RNA quality, and a NanoDrop 2000 was used to measure RNA concentration. The library was obtained by multiplex PCR. TCRdb names Illumina HiSeq 4000 as the instrument used. iRepertoire HTBI primers and Arm-PCR amplification of CDR3 regions were used to construct TCR beta libraries. Before sequencing, the PCR products underwent gel purification. Processing in the source paper ran as follows. Gene usage analysis of CDR3 amino acid clonotypes relied on the 60 or so TRBV and 15 or so TRBJ segments identified across samples. COPE and FqMerger were used to merge filtered high-quality paired reads into contigs. BLAST was used to align contigs to IMGT TRBV, TRBD and TRBJ reference genes, with CDR3 defined following IMGT. Any clonotype with a frequency above 0.1% was counted as a highly expanded clone. Shannon entropy served as the measure of repertoire diversity, while the Gini coefficient captured V-J evenness. A clonotype found in more than one individual was treated as public. The raw public reads went through TCRdb reprocessing: fastp at Q25, MiXCR clone calling, in-frame beta chains kept. Duplicate CDR3 protein sequences are folded into a single record with the most common DNA and genes. TCRdb, not the original authors, processed these V and J calls. For this sample the table gives a few hundred thousand distinct CDR3 sequences, of which around 23% were detected only once. The leading ten clones occupy 13% to 15% of the sample.

About this clonotype itself: This clone's antigen is unknown. Nothing much larger sits one base from this clone, and base qualities are not available.

V lost 3 bases and J lost 4 bases; the stretch between them is 12 bases long. In the germline V gene, CDR1 corresponds to MNHGY and CDR2 to SVAAGI. The CDR3 spans 14 residues, from the cysteine through the phenylalanine. This entry keeps only the CDR3 DNA: 42 bases, framed from base 1. Recombination linked TRBV6-9 to TRBJ2-5; a confident D gene designation cannot be given. This receptor was identified in a female donor with Graves disease. This specimen consisted of peripheral blood mononuclear cells (PBMCs), obtained when the disease was refractory, from a patient treated with antithyroid drugs. This receptor has the CDR3 CASSYLVGIETQYF. In nucleotide form, the sequence is TGTGCCAGCAGTTACTTGGTAGGGATAGAGACCCAGTACTTC.